This TCR beta chain stems from a study of blood T cells in healthy people across ages. Together with a sample-barcoded 5' primer, a J-beta primer mix was included in a second PCR lasting 7 to 11 cycles. TCRdb re-derived calls from the 5' RACE reads in MiXCR, one entry per CDR3 protein. This sample carries hundreds of thousands of distinct CDR3 sequences, 36% of them seen once, and the ten largest clones take roughly 13%. CDR1 is LGHDT, CDR2 YNNKEL, per germline (reference sequence). Trimming at V came to 8 bases and at J to 11 bases, leaving 12 bases not matched to a gene. The CDR3 covers 14 residues.

V is TRBV3-1 and J is TRBJ1-1, with 12 positions matching TRBD1. This clonotype originated in a man aged 18 to 30 in good health. The specimen sequenced was blood. CDR3 sequence reads: CASGDRGPTSSAFF. The CDR3 nucleotides read TGTGCCAGCGGGGACAGGGGGCCTACTTCGTCGGCTTTCTTT.